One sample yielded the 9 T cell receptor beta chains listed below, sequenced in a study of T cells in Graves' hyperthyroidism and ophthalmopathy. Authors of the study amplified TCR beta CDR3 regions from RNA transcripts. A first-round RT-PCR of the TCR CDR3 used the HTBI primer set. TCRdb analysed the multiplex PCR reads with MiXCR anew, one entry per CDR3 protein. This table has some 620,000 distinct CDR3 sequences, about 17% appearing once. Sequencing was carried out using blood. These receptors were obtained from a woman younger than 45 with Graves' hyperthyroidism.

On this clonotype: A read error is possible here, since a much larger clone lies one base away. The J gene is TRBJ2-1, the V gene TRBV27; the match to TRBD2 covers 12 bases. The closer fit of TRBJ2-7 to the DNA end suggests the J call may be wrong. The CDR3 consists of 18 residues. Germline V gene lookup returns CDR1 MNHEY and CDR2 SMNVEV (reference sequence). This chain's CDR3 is CASSLSGGLAGEYNEQYF. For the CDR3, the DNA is TGTGCCAGCAGTTTATCGGGGGGACTAGCGGGTGAATACAATGAGCAGTACTTC.

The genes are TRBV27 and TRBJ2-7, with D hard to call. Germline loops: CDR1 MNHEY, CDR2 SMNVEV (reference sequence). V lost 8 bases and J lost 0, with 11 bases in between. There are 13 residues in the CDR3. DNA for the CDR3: TGTGCCAGCTCACGCAGGAGCTCCTACGAGCAGTACTTC. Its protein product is CASSRRSSYEQYF.

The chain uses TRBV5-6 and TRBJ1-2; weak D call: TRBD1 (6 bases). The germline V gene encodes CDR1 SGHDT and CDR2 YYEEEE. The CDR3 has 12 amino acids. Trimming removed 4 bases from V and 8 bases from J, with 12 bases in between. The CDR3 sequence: CASSTGMRGYTF. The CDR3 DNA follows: TGTGCCAGCAGCACAGGGATGAGGGGCTACACCTTC. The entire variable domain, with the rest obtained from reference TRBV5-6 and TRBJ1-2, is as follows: DAGVTQSPTHLIKTRGQQVTLRCSPKSGHDTVSWYQQALGQGPQFIFQYYEEEERQRGNFPDRFSGHQFPNYSSELNVNALLLGDSALYLCASSTGMRGYTFGSGTRLTVV.

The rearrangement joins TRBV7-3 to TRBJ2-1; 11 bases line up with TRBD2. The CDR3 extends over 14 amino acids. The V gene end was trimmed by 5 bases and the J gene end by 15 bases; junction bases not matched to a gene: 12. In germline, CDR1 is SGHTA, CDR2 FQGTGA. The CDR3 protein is CASSLALAGGVRFF. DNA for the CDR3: TGTGCCAGCAGCCTGGCCCTAGCGGGAGGAGTCCGGTTCTTC.

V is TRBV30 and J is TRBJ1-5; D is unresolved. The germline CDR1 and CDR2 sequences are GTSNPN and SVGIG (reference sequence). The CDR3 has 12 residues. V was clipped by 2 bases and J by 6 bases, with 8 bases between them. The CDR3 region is CAWSTISQPQHF. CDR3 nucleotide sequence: TGTGCCTGGAGTACCATCAGTCAGCCCCAGCATTTT.

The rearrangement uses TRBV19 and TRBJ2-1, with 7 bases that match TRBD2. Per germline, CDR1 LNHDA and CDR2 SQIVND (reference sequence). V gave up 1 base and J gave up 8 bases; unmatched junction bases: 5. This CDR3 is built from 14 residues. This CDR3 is CASSIGGRADEQFF. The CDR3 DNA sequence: TGTGCCAGTAGTATAGGGGGGAGGGCCGATGAGCAGTTCTTC.

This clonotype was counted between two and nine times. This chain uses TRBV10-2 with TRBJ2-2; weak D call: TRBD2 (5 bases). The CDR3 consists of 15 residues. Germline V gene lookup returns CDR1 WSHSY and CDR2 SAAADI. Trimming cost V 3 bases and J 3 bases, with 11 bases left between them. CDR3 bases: TGCGCCAGCAGTGACCGGACTGAATACACCGGGGAGCTGTTTTTT. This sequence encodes CASSDRTEYTGELFF.

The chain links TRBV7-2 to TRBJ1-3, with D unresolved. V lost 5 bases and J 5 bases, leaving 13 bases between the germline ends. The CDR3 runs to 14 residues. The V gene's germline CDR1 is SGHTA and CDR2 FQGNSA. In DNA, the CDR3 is TGTGCCAGCAGCCCCCGGGGAATTCGAAACACCATATATTTT. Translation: CASSPRGIRNTIYF.

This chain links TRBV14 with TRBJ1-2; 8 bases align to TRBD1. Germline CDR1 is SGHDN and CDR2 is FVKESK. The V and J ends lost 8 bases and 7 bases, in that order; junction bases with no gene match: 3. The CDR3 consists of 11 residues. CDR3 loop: CASGQGFGYTF. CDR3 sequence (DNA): TGTGCCAGCGGACAGGGATTTGGCTACACCTTC.